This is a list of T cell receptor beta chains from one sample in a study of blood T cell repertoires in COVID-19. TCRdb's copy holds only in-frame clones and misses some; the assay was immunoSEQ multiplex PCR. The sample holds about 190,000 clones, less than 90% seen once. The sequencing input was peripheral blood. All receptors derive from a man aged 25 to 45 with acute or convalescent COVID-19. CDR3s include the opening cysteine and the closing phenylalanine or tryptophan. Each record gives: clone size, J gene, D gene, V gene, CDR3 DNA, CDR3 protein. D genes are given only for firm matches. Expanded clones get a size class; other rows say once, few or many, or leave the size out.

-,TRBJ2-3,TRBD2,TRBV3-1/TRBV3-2,TGTGCCAGCAGCCAAGGAACGGGACTAGCGTCTAGCACAGATACGCAGTATTTT,CASSQGTGLASSTDTQYF
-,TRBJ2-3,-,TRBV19,TGTGCCAGTAGTCCTGACGGGGGAGGAAGGACAGATACGCAGTATTTT,CASSPDGGGRTDTQYF
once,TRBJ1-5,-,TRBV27,TGTGCCAGCGGCCGGTGGGCAGGGGCGGATAGCAATCAGCCCCAGCATTTT,CASGRWAGADSNQPQHF
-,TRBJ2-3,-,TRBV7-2,TGTGCCAGCAGCTTTCGTCCCCGGACAATCACCACAGATACGCAGTATTTT,CASSFRPRTITTDTQYF
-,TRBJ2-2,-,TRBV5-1,TGCGCCAGCAGCTCACAGGGTACCGGGGAGCTGTTTTTT,CASSSQGTGELFF
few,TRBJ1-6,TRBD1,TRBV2,TGTGCCAGCAAGAAGGACAGGTTGGATTCACCCCTCCACTTT,CASKKDRLDSPLHF
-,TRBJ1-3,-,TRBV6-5,TGTGCCAGCAGTCCAGGCCTCTCTGGAAACACCATATATTTT,CASSPGLSGNTIYF
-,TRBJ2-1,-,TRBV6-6,TGTGCCAGCAGTTTTGAAACAGGTAGTTACAATGAGCAGTTCTTC,CASSFETGSYNEQFF
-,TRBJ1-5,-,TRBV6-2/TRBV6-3,TGTGCCAGCAGTAATCAGGGCACCAATCAGCCCCAGCATTTT,CASSNQGTNQPQHF
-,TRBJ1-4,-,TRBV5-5,TGTGCCAGCAGCTTGGGATCTATTGAAAAACTGTTTTTT,CASSLGSIEKLFF
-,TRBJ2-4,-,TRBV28,TGTGCCAGCAGAAACAGGGACCCCAAAAACATTCAGTACTTC,CASRNRDPKNIQYF
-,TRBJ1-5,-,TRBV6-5,TGTGCCAGCAGTTCCAGGGGTAGCAATCAGCCCCAGCATTTT,CASSSRGSNQPQHF
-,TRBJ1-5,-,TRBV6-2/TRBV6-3,TGTGCCAGCAGTCACACCCCCGGGGGTGGTAGCAATCAGCCCCAGCATTTT,CASSHTPGGGSNQPQHF
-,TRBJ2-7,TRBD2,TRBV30,TGTGCCTGGAGTGCTCCGGGACTAGCAGTTTCCTACGAGCAGTACTTC,CAWSAPGLAVSYEQYF
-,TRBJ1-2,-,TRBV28,TGTGCCAGCAGTTTACCGGGAACGGTGATGTATGGCTACACCTTC,CASSLPGTVMYGYTF
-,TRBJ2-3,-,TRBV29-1,TGCAGCGCCAAGACTAGGAGGACCACAGATACGCAGTATTTT,CSAKTRRTTDTQYF